Described below is a single T cell receptor (beta chain) sequence and its context. Measured with immunoSEQ multiplex PCR; TCRdb has only the in-frame clones, and not every one. The table includes approximately 2.5 million clones, around nine tenths detected once. Per germline, CDR1 MNHNS and CDR2 SASEGT. Trimming took off 0 bases at V and 9 bases at J, with 18 bases between the two ends. This CDR3 is 16 amino acids long. This specimen belongs to a study of shared clonotypes between healthy human individuals. The J gene is TRBJ2-1, the V gene TRBV6-1, with a possible D match to TRBD1 (5 bases). Sequences were obtained from naive CD4+ T cells sorted from blood. Described subset: CD45RA+ positively selected. The clonotype comes from a man younger than 35 in good health. The CDR3 nucleotides are TGTGCCAGCAGTGAAGCAAGGTGGCAGCCCCAGGGTGAGCAGTTCTTC. This gives the protein CASSEARWQPQGEQFF.